Given below is one TCR beta chain in context. These data originate in a study of control samples from healthy donors and cancer patients. Data came from immunoSEQ multiplex PCR; TCRdb stores just in-frame clones and leaves some out. The sample shows 95,000 to 100,000 clones, roughly 78% of them seen only once. The germline V gene encodes CDR1 SGHTA and CDR2 FQGNSA. CDR3 size: 16 residues. V gave up 5 bases and J gave up 3 bases; unmatched junction bases: 11. The chain is built from TRBV7-2 and TRBJ2-7, with TRBD1 matching 9 bases. This TCR derives from a man between 60 and 75 years old in good health. Sequenced: blood. The CDR3 here is CASSGVDRGDHYEQYF. For the CDR3, the DNA is TGTGCCAGCAGCGGTGTGGACAGGGGAGATCACTACGAGCAGTACTTC.